Detailed here is one TCR beta chain. What it binds is not known. Germline loops: CDR1 SEHNR, CDR2 FQNEAQ (reference sequence). The germline V and J ends were trimmed by 2 bases and 8 bases, with 12 bases remaining between them. This CDR3 contains 14 residues. The sample originates from a study of siplizumab effects on memory and regulatory T cells. General observations from the study: Memory T cells appeared less diverse than naive cells, which seemed to contribute substantially to alloresponse.

This table comes from immunoSEQ multiplex PCR, and its TCRdb copy is limited to in-frame clones, with some not included. The data hold 5,000 to 7,500 clones, with approximately 40% observed a single time. Kept together in coculture, the mixed lymphocyte reaction cells spent about six days at 37°C. The V call is TRBV7-9, the J call TRBJ1-4; no reliable D call. This sequence originates from a human donor in good health; the cells came from an allogeneic mixed lymphocyte reaction. The sequenced material came from CFSE-low (dividing) CD8+ T cells sorted from an allogeneic mixed lymphocyte reaction. The CDR3 DNA reads as TGTGCCAGCAGCTTAAACGGGAGAGGCGAAAAACTGTTTTTT. Translation gives CASSLNGRGEKLFF.